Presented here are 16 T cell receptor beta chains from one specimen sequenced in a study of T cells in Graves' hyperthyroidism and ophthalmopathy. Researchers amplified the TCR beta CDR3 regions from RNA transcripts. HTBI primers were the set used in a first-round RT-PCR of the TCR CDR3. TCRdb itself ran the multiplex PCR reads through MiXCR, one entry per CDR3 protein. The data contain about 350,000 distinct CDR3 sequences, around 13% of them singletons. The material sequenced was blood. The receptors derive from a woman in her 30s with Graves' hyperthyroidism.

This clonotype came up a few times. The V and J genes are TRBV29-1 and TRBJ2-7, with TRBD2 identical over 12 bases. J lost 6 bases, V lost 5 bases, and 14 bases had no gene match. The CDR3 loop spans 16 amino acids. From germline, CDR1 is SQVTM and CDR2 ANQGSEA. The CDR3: CSVSGLAGTPLSEQYF. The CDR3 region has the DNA TGCAGCGTTTCTGGACTAGCGGGGACCCCGTTGAGCGAGCAGTACTTC.

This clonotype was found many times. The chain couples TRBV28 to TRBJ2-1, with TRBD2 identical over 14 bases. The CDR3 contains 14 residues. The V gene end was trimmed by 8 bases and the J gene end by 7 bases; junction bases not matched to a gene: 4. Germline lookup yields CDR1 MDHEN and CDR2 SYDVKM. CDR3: CASWGLAGVNEQFF. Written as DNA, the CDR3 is TGTGCCAGCTGGGGACTAGCGGGGGTTAATGAGCAGTTCTTC. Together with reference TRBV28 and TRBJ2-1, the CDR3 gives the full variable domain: DVKVTQSSRYLVKRTGEKVFLECVQDMDHENMFWYRQDPGLGLRLIYFSYDVKMKEKGDIPEGYSVSREKKERFSLILESASTNQTSMYLCASWGLAGVNEQFFGPGTRLTVL.

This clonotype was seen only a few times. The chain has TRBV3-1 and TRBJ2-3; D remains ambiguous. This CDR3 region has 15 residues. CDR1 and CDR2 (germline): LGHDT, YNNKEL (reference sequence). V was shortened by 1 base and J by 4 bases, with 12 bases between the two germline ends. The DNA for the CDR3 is TGTGCCAGCAGCCAAGTACGAAACTTCGCAGATACGCAGTATTTT. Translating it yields CASSQVRNFADTQYF.

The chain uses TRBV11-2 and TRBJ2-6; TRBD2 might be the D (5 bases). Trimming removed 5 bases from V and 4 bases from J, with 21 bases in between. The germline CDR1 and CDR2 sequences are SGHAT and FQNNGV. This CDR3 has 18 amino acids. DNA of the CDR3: TGTGCCAGCAGCCCAAAGGACGGAGCGGCGGCAGGGGCCAACGTCCTGACTTTC. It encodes CASSPKDGAAAGANVLTF.

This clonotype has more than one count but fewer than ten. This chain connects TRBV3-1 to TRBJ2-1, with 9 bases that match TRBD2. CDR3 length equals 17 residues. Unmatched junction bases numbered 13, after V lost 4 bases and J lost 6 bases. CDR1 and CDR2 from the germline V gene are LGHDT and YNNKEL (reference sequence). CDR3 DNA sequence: TGTGCCAGCAGCCCGCGAAGCCCCGGGACTAGCATCAATGAGCAGTTCTTC. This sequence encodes CASSPRSPGTSINEQFF.

The CDR3 DNA reads TGTGCCAGCAGCTCCTTCCAGGCCACCTACGAGCAGTACTTC. Translated: CASSSFQATYEQYF. This rearrangement joins TRBV11-2 to TRBJ2-7; D not certain. The CDR3 is 14 amino acids. V was cut by 4 bases and J by 2 bases, with 12 bases left in between. CDR1 and CDR2 (germline): SGHAT, FQNNGV.

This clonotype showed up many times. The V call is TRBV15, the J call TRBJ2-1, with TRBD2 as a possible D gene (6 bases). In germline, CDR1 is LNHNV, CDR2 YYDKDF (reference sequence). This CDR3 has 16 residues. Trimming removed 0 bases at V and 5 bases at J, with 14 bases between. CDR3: CATSRDTSRFNNEQFF. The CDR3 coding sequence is TGTGCCACCAGCAGAGATACTAGCAGGTTCAACAATGAGCAGTTCTTC.

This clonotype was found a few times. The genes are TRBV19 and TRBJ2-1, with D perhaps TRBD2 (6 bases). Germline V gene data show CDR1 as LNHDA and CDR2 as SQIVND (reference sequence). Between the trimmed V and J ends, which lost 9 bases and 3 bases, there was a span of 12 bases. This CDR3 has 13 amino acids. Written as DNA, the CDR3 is TGTGCCAGCAGGGAGGCCCTCTACAATGAGCAGTTCTTC. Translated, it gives CASREALYNEQFF.

In nucleotides, the CDR3 is TGTGCCAGCAGCGTACCCCCTTTGGTACAGACCACCGGGGAGCTGTTTTTT. Its translation: CASSVPPLVQTTGELFF. The chain carries TRBV28 and TRBJ2-2; D remains ambiguous. There are 17 residues in the CDR3. Deletions cut 6 bases from V and 4 bases from J, with 21 bases between. In germline, CDR1 is MDHEN, CDR2 SYDVKM.

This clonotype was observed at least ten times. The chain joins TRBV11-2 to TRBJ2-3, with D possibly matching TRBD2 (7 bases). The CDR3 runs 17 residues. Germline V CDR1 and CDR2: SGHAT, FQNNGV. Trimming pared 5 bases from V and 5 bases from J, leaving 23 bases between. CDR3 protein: CASSRGGNARERDTQYF. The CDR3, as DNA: TGTGCCAGCAGCAGGGGGGGGAATGCGCGGGAGAGAGATACGCAGTATTTT.

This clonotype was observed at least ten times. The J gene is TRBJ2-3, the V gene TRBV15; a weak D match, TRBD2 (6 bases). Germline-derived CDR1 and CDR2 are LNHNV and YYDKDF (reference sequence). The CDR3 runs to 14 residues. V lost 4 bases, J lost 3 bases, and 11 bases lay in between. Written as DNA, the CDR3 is TGTGCCACCAGCAAGGGACTTCAAACAGATACGCAGTATTTT. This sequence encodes CATSKGLQTDTQYF.

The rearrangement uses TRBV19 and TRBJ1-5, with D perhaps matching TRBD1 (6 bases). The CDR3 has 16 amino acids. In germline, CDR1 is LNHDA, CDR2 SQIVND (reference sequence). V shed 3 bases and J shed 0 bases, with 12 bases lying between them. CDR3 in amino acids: CASSIGGPYSNQPQHF. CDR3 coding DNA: TGTGCCAGTAGTATCGGGGGGCCCTATAGCAATCAGCCCCAGCATTTT.

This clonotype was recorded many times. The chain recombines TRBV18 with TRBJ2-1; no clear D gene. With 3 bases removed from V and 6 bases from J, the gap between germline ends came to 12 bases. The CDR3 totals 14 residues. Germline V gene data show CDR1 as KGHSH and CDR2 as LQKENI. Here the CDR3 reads CASSPGNVPNEQFF. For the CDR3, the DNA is TGTGCCAGCTCACCGGGTAACGTCCCCAATGAGCAGTTCTTC.

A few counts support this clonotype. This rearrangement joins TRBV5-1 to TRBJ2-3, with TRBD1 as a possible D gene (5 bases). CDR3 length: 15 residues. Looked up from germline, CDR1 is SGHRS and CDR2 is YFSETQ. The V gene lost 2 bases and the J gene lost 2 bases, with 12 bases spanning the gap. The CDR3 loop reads CASSFGARYTDTQYF. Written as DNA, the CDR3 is TGCGCCAGCAGCTTTGGGGCGAGATACACAGATACGCAGTATTTT.

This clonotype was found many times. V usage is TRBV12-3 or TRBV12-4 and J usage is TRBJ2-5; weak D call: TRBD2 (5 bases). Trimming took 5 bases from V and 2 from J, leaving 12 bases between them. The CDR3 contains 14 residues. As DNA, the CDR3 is TGTGCCAGCAGTCCCCTGCGAGGGCAAGAGACCCAGTACTTC. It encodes CASSPLRGQETQYF.

Here the CDR3 DNA reads TGTGCCAGTATAATGGGGACAGGGGATTTCCCCCCGGATGGCTACACCTTC. Protein product: CASIMGTGDFPPDGYTF. V usage is TRBV19 and J usage is TRBJ1-2, with 10 bases matching TRBD1. Germline trimming cut 7 bases from V and 6 bases from J; bases unmatched to any gene: 17. In germline, CDR1 is LNHDA, CDR2 SQIVND (reference sequence). The CDR3 extends over 17 amino acids. Together with reference TRBV19 and TRBJ1-2, the CDR3 gives the full variable domain: DGGITQSPKYLFRKEGQNVTLSCEQNLNHDAMYWYRQDPGQGLRLIYYSQIVNDFQKGDIAEGYSVSREKKESFPLTVTSAQKNPTAFYLCASIMGTGDFPPDGYTFGSGTRLTVV.